The rows below give T cell receptor beta chains drawn from one sample of a study of blood T cell repertoires in COVID-19. Sequencing was performed with immunoSEQ multiplex PCR; in TCRdb, only in-frame clones are kept and a portion is missing. The table has 130,000 or so clones, roughly 84% seen once. Source material: PBMCs or T cells enriched from blood (not recorded which). The receptors come from a woman in her 30s who had recovered from COVID-19. The conserved cysteine and the conserved F or W are not part of the CDR3 here. The order of the fields is CDR3 length, V gene, J gene, CDR3 protein.

cdr3_length: 13; v_call: TRBV6-5; j_call: TRBJ2-2; cdr3_aa: ASSPSGRAAGELF
cdr3_length: 11; v_call: TRBV5-1; j_call: TRBJ1-2; cdr3_aa: ASSFDRVGGYT
cdr3_length: 11; v_call: TRBV2; j_call: TRBJ2-7; cdr3_aa: ASKIGTAYEQY
cdr3_length: 11; v_call: TRBV7-8; j_call: TRBJ1-2; cdr3_aa: ASSLLANYGYT
cdr3_length: 15; v_call: TRBV7-2; j_call: TRBJ1-5; cdr3_aa: ASSSNRGAMGYQPQH
cdr3_length: 16; v_call: TRBV7-2; j_call: TRBJ2-6; cdr3_aa: ASSFDGRGRAGANVLT
cdr3_length: 11; v_call: TRBV7-3; j_call: TRBJ2-5; cdr3_aa: ASSLSPGETQY
cdr3_length: 12; v_call: TRBV5-1; j_call: TRBJ1-2; cdr3_aa: ASSLVSGADGYT
cdr3_length: 15; v_call: TRBV19; j_call: TRBJ1-2; cdr3_aa: ASSSQAPHLTRGGYT
cdr3_length: 13; v_call: TRBV5-6; j_call: TRBJ2-1; cdr3_aa: ASNLGLAGLNEQF
cdr3_length: 12; v_call: TRBV5-1; j_call: TRBJ2-7; cdr3_aa: ASSFSGSAYEQY
cdr3_length: 12; v_call: TRBV7-3; j_call: TRBJ2-1; cdr3_aa: ASSLTLSAAEQF
cdr3_length: 12; v_call: TRBV29-1; j_call: TRBJ2-5; cdr3_aa: SVEGLGVGETQY
cdr3_length: 14; v_call: TRBV4-3; j_call: TRBJ1-4; cdr3_aa: ASSQDLGATNEKLF
cdr3_length: 16; v_call: TRBV7-9; j_call: TRBJ2-3; cdr3_aa: ASRSFPLAGERTDTQY
cdr3_length: 12; v_call: TRBV7-9; j_call: TRBJ2-7; cdr3_aa: ASSHLGGAYEQY
cdr3_length: 11; v_call: TRBV10-3; j_call: TRBJ1-2; cdr3_aa: AISDSGYYGYT
cdr3_length: 18; v_call: TRBV15; j_call: TRBJ2-1; cdr3_aa: ATSRERLRSLAVTYNEQF
cdr3_length: 11; v_call: TRBV7-9; j_call: TRBJ2-1; cdr3_aa: ASSLMDKTEQF
cdr3_length: 12; v_call: TRBV13; j_call: TRBJ2-7; cdr3_aa: ASSSPSHSYEQY
cdr3_length: 13; v_call: TRBV5-4; j_call: TRBJ2-7; cdr3_aa: ASSLVAGVSHEQY
cdr3_length: 13; v_call: TRBV7-2; j_call: TRBJ2-5; cdr3_aa: ASSFTGGIQETQY
cdr3_length: 14; v_call: TRBV11-2; j_call: TRBJ2-4; cdr3_aa: ASSLDRTTTLNIQY
cdr3_length: 15; v_call: TRBV7-3; j_call: TRBJ2-5; cdr3_aa: ASSDTGLAGGQETQY
cdr3_length: 13; v_call: TRBV7-2; j_call: TRBJ2-1; cdr3_aa: ASSEGLAGDNEQF
cdr3_length: 10; v_call: TRBV19; j_call: TRBJ1-4; cdr3_aa: ASRGTHEKLF
cdr3_length: 13; v_call: TRBV28; j_call: TRBJ2-2; cdr3_aa: ASSPPTGGTGELF
cdr3_length: 13; v_call: TRBV27; j_call: TRBJ2-2; cdr3_aa: ASSPRTANTGELF
cdr3_length: 12; v_call: TRBV10-3; j_call: TRBJ2-7; cdr3_aa: AISVRLADYEQY
cdr3_length: 13; v_call: TRBV7-2; j_call: TRBJ1-1; cdr3_aa: ASSFRGGGSTEAF
cdr3_length: 12; v_call: TRBV4-2; j_call: TRBJ2-3; cdr3_aa: ASSQAFFGEAQY
cdr3_length: 12; v_call: TRBV30; j_call: TRBJ1-2; cdr3_aa: AWTWGRTNYGYT
cdr3_length: 11; v_call: TRBV11-2; j_call: TRBJ2-1; cdr3_aa: ASSPDPSSEQF
cdr3_length: 14; v_call: TRBV2; j_call: TRBJ1-1; cdr3_aa: ASSAGQGPFNTEAF
cdr3_length: 16; v_call: TRBV9; j_call: TRBJ1-4; cdr3_aa: ASSVGRPPSSANEKLF
cdr3_length: 12; v_call: TRBV19; j_call: TRBJ1-2; cdr3_aa: ASIPLGTVYGYT
cdr3_length: 16; v_call: TRBV4-1; j_call: TRBJ1-6; cdr3_aa: ASSPGTRASSYNSPLH